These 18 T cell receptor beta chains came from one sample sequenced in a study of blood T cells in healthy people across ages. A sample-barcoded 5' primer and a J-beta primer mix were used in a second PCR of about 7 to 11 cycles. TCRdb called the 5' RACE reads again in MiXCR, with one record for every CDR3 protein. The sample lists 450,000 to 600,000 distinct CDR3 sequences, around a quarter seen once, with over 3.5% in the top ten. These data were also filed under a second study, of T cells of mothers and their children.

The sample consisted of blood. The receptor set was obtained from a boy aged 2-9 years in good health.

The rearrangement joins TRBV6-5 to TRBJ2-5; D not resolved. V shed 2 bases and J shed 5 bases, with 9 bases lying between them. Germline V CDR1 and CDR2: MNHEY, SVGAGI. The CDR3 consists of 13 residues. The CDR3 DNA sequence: TGTGCCAGCAGTTACGGGGTCCGCGAGACCCAGTACTTC. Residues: CASSYGVRETQYF.

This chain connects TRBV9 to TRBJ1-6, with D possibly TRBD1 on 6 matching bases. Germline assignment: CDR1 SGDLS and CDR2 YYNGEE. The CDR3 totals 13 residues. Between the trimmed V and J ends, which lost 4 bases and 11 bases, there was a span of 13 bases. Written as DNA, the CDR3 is TGTGCCAGCAGCACCACAGGGAGGCCACCCCTCCACTTT. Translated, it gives CASSTTGRPPLHF.

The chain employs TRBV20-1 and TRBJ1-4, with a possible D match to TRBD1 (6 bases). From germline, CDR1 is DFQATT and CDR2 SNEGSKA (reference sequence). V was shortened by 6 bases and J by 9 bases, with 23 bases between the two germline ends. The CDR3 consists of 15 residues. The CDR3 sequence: CSASTGRGGRQKLFF. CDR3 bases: TGCAGTGCAAGTACAGGGCGGGGGGGCCGCCAAAAACTGTTTTTT.

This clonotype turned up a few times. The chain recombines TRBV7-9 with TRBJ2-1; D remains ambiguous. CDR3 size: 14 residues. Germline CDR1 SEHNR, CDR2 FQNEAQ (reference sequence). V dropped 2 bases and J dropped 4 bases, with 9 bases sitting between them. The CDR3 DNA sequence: TGTGCCAGCAGCTTAATTGGCGGTTACAATGAGCAGTTCTTC. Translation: CASSLIGGYNEQFF.

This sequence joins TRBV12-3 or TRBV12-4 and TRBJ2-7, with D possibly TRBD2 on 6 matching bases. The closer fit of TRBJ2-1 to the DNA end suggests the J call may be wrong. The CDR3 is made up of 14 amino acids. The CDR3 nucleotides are TGTGCCAGCAGTGAGGCGGGACGGATCGACGAGCAGTTCTTC. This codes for CASSEAGRIDEQFF.

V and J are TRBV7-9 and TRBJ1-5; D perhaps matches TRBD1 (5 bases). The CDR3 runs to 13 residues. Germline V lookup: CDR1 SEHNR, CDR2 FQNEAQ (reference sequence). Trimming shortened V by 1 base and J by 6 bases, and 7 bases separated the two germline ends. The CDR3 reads CASSLEGRQPQHF. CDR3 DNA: TGTGCCAGCAGCTTAGAGGGGCGTCAGCCCCAGCATTTT.

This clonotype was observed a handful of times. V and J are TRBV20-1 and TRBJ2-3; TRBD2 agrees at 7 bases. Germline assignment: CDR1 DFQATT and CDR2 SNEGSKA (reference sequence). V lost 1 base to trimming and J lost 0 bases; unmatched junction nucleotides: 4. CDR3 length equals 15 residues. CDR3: CSARGAGSSTDTQYF. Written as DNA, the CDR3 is TGCAGTGCTAGAGGAGCGGGGTCAAGCACAGATACGCAGTATTTT.

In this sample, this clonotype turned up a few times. CDR3 bases: TGTGCCAGCAGCGTAGGAAATCCGGGACAGGGGGGCCGGAGACCCAGACCCGAACGAGAGACCCAGTACTTC. Its protein product is CASSVGNPGQGGRRPRPERETQYF. The chain has TRBV9 and TRBJ2-5; 11 bases are a match to TRBD1. The CDR3 is made up of 24 amino acids. Germline-derived CDR1 and CDR2 are SGDLS and YYNGEE. V lost 0 bases to trimming and J lost 4 bases; unmatched junction nucleotides: 29.

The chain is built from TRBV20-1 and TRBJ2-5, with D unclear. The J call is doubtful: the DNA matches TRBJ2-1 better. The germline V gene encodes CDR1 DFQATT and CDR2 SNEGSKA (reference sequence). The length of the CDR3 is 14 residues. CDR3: CSARGALRTDPQFF. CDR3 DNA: TGCAGTGCTAGAGGAGCGCTGCGGACCGACCCGCAGTTCTTC.

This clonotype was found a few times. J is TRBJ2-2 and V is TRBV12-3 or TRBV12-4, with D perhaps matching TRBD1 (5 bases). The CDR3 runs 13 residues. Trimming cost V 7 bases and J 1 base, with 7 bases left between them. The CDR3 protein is CASKQGNTGELFF. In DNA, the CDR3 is TGTGCCAGCAAGCAGGGGAACACCGGGGAGCTGTTTTTT.

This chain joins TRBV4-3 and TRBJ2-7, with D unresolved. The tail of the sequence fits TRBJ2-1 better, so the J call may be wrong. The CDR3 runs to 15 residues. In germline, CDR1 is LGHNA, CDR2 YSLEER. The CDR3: CASSQEPTDLREQFF. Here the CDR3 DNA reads TGCGCCAGCAGCCAAGAACCAACGGACCTCAGGGAGCAGTTCTTC.

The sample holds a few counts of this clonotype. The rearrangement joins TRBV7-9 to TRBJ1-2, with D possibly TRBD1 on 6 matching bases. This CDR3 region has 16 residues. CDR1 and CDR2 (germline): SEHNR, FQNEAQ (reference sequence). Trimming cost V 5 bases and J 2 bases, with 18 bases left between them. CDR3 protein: CASSPFRGQKNYGYTF. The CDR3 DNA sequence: TGTGCCAGCAGCCCTTTCCGAGGACAGAAGAACTATGGCTACACCTTC.

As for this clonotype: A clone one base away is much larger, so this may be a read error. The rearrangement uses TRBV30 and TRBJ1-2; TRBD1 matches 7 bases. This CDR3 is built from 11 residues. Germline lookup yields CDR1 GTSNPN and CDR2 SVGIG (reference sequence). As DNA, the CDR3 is TGTGACTGGATGGGACAGTGGGGCTACACCTTC. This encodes CDWMGQWGYTF.

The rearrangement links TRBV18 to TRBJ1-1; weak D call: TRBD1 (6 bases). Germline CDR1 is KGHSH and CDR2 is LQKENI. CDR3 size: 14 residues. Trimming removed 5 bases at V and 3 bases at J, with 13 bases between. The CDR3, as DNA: TGTGCCAGCTCAATCCAGGGGAGGGACACTGAAGCTTTCTTT. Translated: CASSIQGRDTEAFF.

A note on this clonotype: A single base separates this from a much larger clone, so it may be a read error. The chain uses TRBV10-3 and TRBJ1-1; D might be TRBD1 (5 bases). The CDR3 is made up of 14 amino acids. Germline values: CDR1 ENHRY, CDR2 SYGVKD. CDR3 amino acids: CAVSDDSRNTEAFF. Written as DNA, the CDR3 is TGTGCCGTCAGTGACGACAGTAGGAACACTGAAGCTTTCTTT.

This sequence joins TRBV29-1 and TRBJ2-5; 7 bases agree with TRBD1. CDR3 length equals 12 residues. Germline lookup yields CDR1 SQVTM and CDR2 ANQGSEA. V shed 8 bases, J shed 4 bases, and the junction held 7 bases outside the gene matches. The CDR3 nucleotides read TGCAGCCCTATCCGGACAGGAGAGACCCAGTACTTC. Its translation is CSPIRTGETQYF.

CDR3 in DNA: TGCGCCAGCAGACGCGCAGGGGAGGCCAGCTCCTACAATGAGCAGTTCTTC. Its protein product is CASRRAGEASSYNEQFF. The chain links TRBV5-1 to TRBJ2-1; D tentatively reads TRBD1 or TRBD2 (6 bases each). The CDR3 sequence is 17 residues long. Looked up from germline, CDR1 is SGHRS and CDR2 is YFSETQ. V lost 5 bases and J 0 bases, leaving 18 bases between the germline ends.

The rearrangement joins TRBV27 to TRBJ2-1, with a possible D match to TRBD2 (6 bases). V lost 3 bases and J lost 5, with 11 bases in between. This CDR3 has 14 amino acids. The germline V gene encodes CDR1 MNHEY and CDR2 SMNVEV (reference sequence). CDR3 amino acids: CASSFRGINNEQFF. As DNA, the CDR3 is TGTGCCAGCAGTTTTCGGGGGATAAACAATGAGCAGTTCTTC.